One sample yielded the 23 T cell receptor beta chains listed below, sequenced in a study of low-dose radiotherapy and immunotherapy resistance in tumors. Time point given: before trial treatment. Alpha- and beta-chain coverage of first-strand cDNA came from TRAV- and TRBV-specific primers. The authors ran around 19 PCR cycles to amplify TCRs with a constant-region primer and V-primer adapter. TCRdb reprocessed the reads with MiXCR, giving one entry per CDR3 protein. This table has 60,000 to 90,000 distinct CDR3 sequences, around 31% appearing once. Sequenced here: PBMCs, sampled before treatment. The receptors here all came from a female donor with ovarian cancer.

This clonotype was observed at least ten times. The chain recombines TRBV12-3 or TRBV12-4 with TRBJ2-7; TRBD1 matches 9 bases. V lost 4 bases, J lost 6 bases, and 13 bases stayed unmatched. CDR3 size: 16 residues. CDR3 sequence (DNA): TGTGCCAGCAGTTATGAACAGGGGGCGCAGAAACTCGAGCAGTACTTC. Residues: CASSYEQGAQKLEQYF.

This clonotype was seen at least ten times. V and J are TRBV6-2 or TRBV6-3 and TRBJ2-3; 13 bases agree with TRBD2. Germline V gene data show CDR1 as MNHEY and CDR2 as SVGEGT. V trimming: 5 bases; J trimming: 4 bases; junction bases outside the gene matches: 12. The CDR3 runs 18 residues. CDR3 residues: CASSALGTSGIGADTQYF. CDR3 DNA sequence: TGTGCCAGCAGTGCCCTAGGGACTAGCGGGATAGGAGCAGATACGCAGTATTTT.

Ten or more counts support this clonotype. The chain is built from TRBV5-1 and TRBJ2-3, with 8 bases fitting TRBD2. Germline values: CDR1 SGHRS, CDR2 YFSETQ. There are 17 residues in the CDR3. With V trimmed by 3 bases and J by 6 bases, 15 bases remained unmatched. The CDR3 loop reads CASSSNRREARSDTQYF. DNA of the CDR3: TGCGCCAGCAGCTCGAACCGGCGGGAGGCCCGCAGCGATACGCAGTATTTT.

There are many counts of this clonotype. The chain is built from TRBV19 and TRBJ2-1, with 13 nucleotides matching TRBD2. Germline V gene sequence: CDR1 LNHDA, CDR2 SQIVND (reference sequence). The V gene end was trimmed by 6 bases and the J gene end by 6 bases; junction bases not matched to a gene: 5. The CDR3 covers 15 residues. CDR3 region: CASRRTSGSSNEQFF. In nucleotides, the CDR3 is TGTGCCAGTAGGAGGACTAGCGGGAGTTCCAATGAGCAGTTCTTC. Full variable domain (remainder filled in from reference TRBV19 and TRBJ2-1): DGGITQSPKYLFRKEGQNVTLSCEQNLNHDAMYWYRQDPGQGLRLIYYSQIVNDFQKGDIAEGYSVSREKKESFPLTVTSAQKNPTAFYLCASRRTSGSSNEQFFGPGTRLTVL.

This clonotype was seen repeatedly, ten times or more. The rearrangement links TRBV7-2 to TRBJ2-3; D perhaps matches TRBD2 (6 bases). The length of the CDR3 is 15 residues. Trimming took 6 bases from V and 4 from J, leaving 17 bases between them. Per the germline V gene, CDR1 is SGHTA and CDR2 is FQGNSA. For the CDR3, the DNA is TGTGCCAGCAGTCAAACCGGGGGTGTGGCAGATACGCAGTATTTT. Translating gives CASSQTGGVADTQYF.

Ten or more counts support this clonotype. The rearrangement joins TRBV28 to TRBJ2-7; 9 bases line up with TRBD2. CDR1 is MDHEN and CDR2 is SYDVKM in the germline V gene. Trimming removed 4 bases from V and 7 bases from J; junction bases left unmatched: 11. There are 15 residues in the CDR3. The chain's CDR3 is CASSSPGLAGGEQYF. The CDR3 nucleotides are TGTGCCAGCAGTTCCCCGGGACTAGCAGGGGGAGAGCAGTACTTC. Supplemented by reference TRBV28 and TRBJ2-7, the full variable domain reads DVKVTQSSRYLVKRTGEKVFLECVQDMDHENMFWYRQDPGLGLRLIYFSYDVKMKEKGDIPEGYSVSREKKERFSLILESASTNQTSMYLCASSSPGLAGGEQYFGPGTRLTVT.

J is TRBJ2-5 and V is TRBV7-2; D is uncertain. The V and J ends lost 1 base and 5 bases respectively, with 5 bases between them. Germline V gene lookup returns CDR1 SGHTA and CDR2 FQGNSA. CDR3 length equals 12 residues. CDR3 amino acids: CASSLVWETQYF. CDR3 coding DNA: TGTGCCAGCAGCTTAGTCTGGGAGACCCAGTACTTC. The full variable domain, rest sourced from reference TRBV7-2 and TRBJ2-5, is GAGVSQSPSNKVTEKGKDVELRCDPISGHTALYWYRQSLGQGLEFLIYFQGNSAPDKSGLPSDRFSAERTGGSVSTLTIQRTQQEDSAVYLCASSLVWETQYFGPGTRLLVL.

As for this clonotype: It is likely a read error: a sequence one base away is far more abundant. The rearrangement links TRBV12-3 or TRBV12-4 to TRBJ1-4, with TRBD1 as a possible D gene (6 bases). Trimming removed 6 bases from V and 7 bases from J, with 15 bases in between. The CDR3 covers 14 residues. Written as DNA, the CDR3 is TGTGCCAGCAGGCGGCGAACAGGGTTTGAAAAACTGTTTTTT. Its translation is CASRRRTGFEKLFF.

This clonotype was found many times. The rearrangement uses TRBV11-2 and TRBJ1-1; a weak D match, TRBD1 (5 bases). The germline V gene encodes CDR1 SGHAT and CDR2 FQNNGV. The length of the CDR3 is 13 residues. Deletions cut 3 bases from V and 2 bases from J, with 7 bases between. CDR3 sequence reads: CASSFDRNTEAFF. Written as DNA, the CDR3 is TGTGCCAGCAGCTTTGACAGAAACACTGAAGCTTTCTTT.

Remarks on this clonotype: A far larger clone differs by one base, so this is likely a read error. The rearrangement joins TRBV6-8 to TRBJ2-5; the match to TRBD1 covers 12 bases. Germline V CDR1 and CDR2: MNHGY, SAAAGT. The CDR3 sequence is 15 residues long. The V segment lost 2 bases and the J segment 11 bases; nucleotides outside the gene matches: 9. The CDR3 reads CASSYGDRGLGEQYF. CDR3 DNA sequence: TGTGCCAGCAGTTACGGGGACAGGGGGCTGGGTGAGCAGTACTTC.

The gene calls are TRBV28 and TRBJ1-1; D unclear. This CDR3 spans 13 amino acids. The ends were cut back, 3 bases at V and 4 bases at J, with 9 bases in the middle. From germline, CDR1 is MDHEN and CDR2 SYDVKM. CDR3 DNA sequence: TGTGCCAGCAGTTTCCGGGCGCCCACTGAAGCTTTCTTT. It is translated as CASSFRAPTEAFF.

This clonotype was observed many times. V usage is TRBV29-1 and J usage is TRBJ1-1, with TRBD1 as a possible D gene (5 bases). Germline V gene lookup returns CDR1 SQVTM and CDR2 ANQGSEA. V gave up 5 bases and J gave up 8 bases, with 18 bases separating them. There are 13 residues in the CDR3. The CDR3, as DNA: TGCAGCGTTTTTCGGGGCGTCGGGTCCGAAGCTTTCTTT. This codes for CSVFRGVGSEAFF.

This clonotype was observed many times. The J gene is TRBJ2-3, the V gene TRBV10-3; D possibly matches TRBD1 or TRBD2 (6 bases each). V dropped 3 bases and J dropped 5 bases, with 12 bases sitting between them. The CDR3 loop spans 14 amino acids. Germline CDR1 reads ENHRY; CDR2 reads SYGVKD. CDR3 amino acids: CAISDRGGRDTQYF. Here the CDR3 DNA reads TGTGCCATCAGTGACAGGGGAGGACGAGATACGCAGTATTTT.

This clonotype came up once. CDR3 sequence (DNA): TGTGCCAGCAGCCACAGACCCACAGATACGCAGTATTTT. Translated: CASSHRPTDTQYF. V usage is TRBV7-9 and J usage is TRBJ2-3; D is unresolved. Germline V gene data show CDR1 as SEHNR and CDR2 as FQNEAQ (reference sequence). V lost 5 bases to trimming and J lost 2 bases, with 8 bases between them. This CDR3 region has 13 residues.

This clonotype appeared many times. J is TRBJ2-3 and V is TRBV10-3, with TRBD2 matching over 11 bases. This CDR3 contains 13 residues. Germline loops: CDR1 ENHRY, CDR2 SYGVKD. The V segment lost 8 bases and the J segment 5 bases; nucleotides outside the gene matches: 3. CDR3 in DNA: TGTGCCATCGCGGGACTAGCGGAAGATACGCAGTATTTT. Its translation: CAIAGLAEDTQYF.

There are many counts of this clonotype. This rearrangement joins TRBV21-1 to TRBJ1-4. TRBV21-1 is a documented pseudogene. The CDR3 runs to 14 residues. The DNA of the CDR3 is TGTGCCAGCAGCGACGGTGGAATAGGTGAAAAACTGTTTTTT. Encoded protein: CASSDGGIGEKLFF.

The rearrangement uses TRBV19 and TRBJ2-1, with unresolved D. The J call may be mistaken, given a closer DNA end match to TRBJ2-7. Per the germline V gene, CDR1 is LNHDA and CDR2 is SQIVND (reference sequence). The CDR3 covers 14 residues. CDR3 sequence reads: CASSRFPGPDEQYF. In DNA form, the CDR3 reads TGTGCCAGTAGTAGGTTCCCCGGACCTGACGAGCAGTACTTC.

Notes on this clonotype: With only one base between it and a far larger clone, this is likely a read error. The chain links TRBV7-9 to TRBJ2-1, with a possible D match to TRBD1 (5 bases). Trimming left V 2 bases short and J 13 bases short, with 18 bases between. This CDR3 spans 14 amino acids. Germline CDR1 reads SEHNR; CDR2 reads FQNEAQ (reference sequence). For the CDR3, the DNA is TGTGCCAGCAGCTTAAGTAGGGGCCAAGAGACCCAGTTCTTC. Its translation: CASSLSRGQETQFF.

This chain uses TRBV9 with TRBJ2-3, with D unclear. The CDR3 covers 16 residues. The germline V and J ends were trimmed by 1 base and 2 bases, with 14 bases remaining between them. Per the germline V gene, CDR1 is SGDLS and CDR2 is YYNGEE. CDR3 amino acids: CASSVTGSLATDTQYF. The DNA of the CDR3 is TGTGCCAGCAGCGTAACCGGATCTCTGGCCACAGATACGCAGTATTTT.

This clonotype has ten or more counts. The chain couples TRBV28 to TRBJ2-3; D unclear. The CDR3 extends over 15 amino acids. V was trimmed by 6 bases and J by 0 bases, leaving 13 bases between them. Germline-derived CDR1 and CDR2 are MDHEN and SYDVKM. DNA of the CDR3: TGTGCCAGCAGGCTGCCGACCTCTAGCACAGATACGCAGTATTTT. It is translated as CASRLPTSSTDTQYF.

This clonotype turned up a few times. DNA of the CDR3: TGTGCCAGCAGCCCGGACGGGCCCTCCTACGAGCAGTACTTC. Translating gives CASSPDGPSYEQYF. This sequence joins TRBV5-5 and TRBJ2-7; D gene ambiguous. Looked up from germline, CDR1 is SGHKS and CDR2 is YYEKEE (reference sequence). V was cut by 4 bases and J by 0 bases, with 11 bases left in between. This CDR3 is built from 14 residues.

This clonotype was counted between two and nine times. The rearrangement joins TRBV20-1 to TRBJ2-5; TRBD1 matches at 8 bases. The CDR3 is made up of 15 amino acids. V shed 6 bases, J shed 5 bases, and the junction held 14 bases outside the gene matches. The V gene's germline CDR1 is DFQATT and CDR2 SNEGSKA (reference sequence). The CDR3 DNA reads TGCAGTGCCTTCACTGACAGGGGAAGACGGGAGACCCAGTACTTC. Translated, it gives CSAFTDRGRRETQYF.

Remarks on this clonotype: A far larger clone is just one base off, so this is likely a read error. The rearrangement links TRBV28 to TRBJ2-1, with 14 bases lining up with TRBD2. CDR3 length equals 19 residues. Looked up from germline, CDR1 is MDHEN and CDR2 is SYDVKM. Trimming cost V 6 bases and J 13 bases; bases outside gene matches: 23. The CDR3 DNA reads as TGTGCCAGCAGCCCATCCTTGTGGACTAGCGGGGGGCCAGCAGAGACCCAGTTCTTC. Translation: CASSPSLWTSGGPAETQFF.